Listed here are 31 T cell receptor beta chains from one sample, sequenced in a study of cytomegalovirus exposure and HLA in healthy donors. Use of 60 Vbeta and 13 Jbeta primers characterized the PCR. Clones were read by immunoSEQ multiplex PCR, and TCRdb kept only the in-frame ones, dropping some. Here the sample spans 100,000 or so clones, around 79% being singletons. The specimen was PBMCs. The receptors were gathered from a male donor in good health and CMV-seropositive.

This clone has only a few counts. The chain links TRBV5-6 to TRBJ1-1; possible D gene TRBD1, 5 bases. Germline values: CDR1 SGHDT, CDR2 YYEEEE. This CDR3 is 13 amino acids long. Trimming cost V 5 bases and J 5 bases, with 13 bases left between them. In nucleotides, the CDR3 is TGTGCCAGCAGGGCCGGCAGGGTTACTGAAGCTTTCTTT. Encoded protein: CASRAGRVTEAFF.

CDR3 sequence: CASRSPLVYEQYF. DNA of the CDR3: TGTGCCAGCCGCTCCCCTTTAGTTTACGAGCAGTACTTC. The chain is built from TRBV6-5 and TRBJ2-7; unclear D gene. Germline V gene lookup returns CDR1 MNHEY and CDR2 SVGAGI. The CDR3 length is 13 residues. With 8 bases removed from V and 4 bases from J, the gap between germline ends came to 15 bases.

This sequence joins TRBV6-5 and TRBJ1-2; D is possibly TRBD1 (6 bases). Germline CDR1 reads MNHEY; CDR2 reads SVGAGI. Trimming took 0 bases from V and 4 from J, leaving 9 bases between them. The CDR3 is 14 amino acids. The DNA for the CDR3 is TGTGCCAGCAGTTACTCCGCGACAGGCTATGGCTACACCTTC. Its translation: CASSYSATGYGYTF.

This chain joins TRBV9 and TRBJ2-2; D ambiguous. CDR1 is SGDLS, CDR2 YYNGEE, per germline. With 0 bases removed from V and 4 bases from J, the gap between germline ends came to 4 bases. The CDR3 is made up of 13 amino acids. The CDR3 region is CASSVDSTGELFF. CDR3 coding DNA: TGTGCCAGCAGCGTAGATAGCACCGGGGAGCTGTTTTTT.

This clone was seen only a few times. DNA for the CDR3: TGTGCCAGCAGCAATTGGGGAGGGTCTCTGACCTACGAGCAGTACTTC. Protein: CASSNWGGSLTYEQYF. V gene TRBV5-6 combines with J gene TRBJ2-7; the match to TRBD2 covers 7 bases. The V gene end was trimmed by 4 bases and the J gene end by 2 bases; junction bases not matched to a gene: 12. This CDR3 comprises 16 residues. CDR1 is SGHDT, CDR2 YYEEEE, per germline. Using reference TRBV5-6 and TRBJ2-7 for the parts outside the CDR3, the full variable domain is DAGVTQSPTHLIKTRGQQVTLRCSPKSGHDTVSWYQQALGQGPQFIFQYYEEEERQRGNFPDRFSGHQFPNYSSELNVNALLLGDSALYLCASSNWGGSLTYEQYFGPGTRLTVT.

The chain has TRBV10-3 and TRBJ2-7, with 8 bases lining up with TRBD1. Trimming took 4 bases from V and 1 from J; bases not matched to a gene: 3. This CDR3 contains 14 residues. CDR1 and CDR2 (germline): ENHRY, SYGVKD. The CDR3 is CAISGGQESYEQYF. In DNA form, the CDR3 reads TGTGCCATCAGTGGGGGACAGGAGTCCTACGAGCAGTACTTC.

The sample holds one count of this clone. The CDR3 reads CSVVGTSDSFYGYTF. CDR3 nucleotides: TGCAGCGTTGTGGGCACTTCCGACAGTTTCTATGGCTACACCTTC. V usage is TRBV29-1 and J usage is TRBJ1-2; maybe TRBD1 (5 bases). V was pared by 4 bases and J by 4 bases, with 19 bases between. The CDR3 runs 15 residues. The germline gives CDR1 SQVTM, CDR2 ANQGSEA.

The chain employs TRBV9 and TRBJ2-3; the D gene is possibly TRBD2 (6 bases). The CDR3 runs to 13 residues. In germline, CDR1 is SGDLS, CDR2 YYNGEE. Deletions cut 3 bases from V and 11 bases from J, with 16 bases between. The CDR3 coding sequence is TGTGCCAGCAGCGGCCCGAACCGGGACTTGCAGTATTTT. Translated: CASSGPNRDLQYF.

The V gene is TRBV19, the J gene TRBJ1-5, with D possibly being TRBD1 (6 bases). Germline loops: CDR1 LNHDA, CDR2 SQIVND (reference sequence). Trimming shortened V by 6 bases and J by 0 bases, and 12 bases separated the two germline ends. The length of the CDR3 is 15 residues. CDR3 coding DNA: TGTGCCAGTAGAGCAAGGGGGTTTAGCAATCAGCCCCAGCATTTT. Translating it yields CASRARGFSNQPQHF.

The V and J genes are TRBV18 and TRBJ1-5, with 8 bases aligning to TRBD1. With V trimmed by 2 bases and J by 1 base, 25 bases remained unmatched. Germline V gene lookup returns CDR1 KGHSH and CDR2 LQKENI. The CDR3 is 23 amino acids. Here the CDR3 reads CASSPSGRGLGRPIMRSNQPQHF. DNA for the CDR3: TGTGCCAGCTCACCATCTGGCAGGGGGCTAGGTAGACCCATAATGAGGAGCAATCAGCCCCAGCATTTT.

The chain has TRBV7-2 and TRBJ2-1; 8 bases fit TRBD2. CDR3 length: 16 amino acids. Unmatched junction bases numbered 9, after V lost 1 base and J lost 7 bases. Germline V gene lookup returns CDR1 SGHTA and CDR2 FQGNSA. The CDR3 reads CASSLGSGGVINEQFF. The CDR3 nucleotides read TGTGCCAGCAGCTTAGGGTCCGGGGGGGTAATAAATGAGCAGTTCTTC.

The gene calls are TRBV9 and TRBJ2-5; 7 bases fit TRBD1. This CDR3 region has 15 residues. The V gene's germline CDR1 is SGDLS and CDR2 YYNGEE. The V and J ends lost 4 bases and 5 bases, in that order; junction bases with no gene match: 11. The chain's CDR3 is CASSIRGQVWETQYF. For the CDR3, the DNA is TGTGCCAGCAGCATTAGAGGACAGGTCTGGGAGACCCAGTACTTC.

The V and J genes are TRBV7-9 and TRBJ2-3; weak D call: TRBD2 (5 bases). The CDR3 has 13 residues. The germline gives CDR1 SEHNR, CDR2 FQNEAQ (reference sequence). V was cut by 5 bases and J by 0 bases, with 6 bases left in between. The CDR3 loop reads CASSRTSTDTQYF. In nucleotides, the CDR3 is TGTGCCAGCAGCCGGACTAGCACAGATACGCAGTATTTT. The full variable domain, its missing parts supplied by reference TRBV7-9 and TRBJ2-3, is DTGVSQNPRHKITKRGQNVTFRCDPISEHNRLYWYRQTLGQGPEFLTYFQNEAQLEKSRLLSDRFSAERPKGSFSTLEIQRTEQGDSAMYLCASSRTSTDTQYFGPGTRLTVL.

The CDR3 coding sequence is TGTGCCAGCAGCGTAGCGGCTAGCGGCTCCTACGAGCAGTACTTC. Translated, it gives CASSVAASGSYEQYF. The chain combines TRBV9 with TRBJ2-7; 7 bases are shared with TRBD2. The CDR3 is 15 amino acids. Trimming removed 0 bases from V and 0 bases from J; junction bases left unmatched: 3. Looked up from germline, CDR1 is SGDLS and CDR2 is YYNGEE.

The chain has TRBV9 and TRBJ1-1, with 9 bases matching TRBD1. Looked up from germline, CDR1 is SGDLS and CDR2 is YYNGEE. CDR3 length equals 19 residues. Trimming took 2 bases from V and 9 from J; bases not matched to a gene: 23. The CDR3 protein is CASSVSHVPGQGPGSKAFF. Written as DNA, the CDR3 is TGTGCCAGCAGCGTCTCCCACGTCCCGGGACAGGGACCGGGGTCGAAAGCTTTCTTT.

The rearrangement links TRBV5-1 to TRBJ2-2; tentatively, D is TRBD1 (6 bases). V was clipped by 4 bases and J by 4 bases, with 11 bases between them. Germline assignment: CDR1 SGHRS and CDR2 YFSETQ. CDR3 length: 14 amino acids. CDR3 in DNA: TGCGCCAGCAGCCTCGACAGGAGCACCGGGGAGCTGTTTTTT. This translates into CASSLDRSTGELFF.

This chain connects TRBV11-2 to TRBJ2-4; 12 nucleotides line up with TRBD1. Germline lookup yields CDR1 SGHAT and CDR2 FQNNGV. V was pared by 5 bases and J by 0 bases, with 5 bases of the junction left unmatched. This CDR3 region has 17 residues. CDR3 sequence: CASSLGTGGLAKNIQYF. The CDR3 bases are TGTGCCAGCAGCCTAGGGACAGGGGGCCTAGCCAAAAACATTCAGTACTTC.

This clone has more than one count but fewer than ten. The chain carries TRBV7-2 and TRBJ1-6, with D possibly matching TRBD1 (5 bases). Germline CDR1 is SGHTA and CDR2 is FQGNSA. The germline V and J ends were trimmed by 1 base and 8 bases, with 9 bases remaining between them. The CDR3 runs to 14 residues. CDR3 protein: CASSLGARDSPLHF. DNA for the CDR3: TGTGCCAGCAGCTTAGGGGCCAGGGATTCACCCCTCCACTTT.

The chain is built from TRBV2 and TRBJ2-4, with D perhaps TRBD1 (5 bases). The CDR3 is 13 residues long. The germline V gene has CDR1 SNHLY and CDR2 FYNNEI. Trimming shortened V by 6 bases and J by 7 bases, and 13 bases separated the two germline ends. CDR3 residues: CASSGQSLNIQYF. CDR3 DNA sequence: TGTGCCAGCAGCGGACAAAGCCTCAACATTCAGTACTTC.

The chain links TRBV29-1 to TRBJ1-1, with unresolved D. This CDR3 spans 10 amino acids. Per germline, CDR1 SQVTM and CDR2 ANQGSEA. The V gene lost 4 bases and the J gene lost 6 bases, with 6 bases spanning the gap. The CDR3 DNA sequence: TGCAGCGTTGTGGCAGCTGAAGCTTTCTTT. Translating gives CSVVAAEAFF.

CDR3 amino acids: CASTPRPGYQETQYF. CDR3 nucleotide sequence: TGTGCCAGCACCCCCCGCCCGGGGTACCAAGAGACCCAGTACTTC. V and J are TRBV27 and TRBJ2-5; D may be TRBD2 (5 bases). Germline-derived CDR1 and CDR2 are MNHEY and SMNVEV (reference sequence). Trimming removed 7 bases at V and 0 bases at J, with 15 bases between. The CDR3 length is 15 residues.

As DNA, the CDR3 is TGTGCCAGCAGCTTACAGGACACCGGGGAGCTGTTTTTT. This gives the protein CASSLQDTGELFF. The chain uses TRBV7-2 and TRBJ2-2, with D unresolved. Trimming removed 2 bases from V and 3 bases from J, with 4 bases in between. The CDR3 is 13 amino acids. Looked up from germline, CDR1 is SGHTA and CDR2 is FQGNSA.

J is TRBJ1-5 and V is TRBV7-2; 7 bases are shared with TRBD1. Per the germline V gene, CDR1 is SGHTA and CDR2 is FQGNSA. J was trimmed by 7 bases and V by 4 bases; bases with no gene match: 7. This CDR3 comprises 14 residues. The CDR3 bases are TGTGCCAGCAGCTCAGTGACAGGGCAACAGCCCCAGCATTTT. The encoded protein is CASSSVTGQQPQHF.

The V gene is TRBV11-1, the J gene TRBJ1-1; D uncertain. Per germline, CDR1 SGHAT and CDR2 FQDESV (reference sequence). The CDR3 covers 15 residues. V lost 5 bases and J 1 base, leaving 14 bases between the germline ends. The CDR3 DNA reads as TGTGCCAGCAGCCTGATCCCGGCGGGGAACACTGAAGCTTTCTTT. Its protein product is CASSLIPAGNTEAFF. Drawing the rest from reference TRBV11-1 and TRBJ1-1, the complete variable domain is EAEVAQSPRYKITEKSQAVAFWCDPISGHATLYWYRQILGQGPELLVQFQDESVVDDSQLPKDRFSAERLKGVDSTLKIQPAELGDSAMYLCASSLIPAGNTEAFFGQGTRLTVV.

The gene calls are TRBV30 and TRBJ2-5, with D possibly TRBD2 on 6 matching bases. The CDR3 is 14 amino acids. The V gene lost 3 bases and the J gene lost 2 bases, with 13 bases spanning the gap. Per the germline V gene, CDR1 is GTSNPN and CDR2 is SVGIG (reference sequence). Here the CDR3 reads CAWRSGGIQETQYF. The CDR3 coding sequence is TGTGCCTGGAGGTCAGGAGGGATTCAAGAGACCCAGTACTTC.

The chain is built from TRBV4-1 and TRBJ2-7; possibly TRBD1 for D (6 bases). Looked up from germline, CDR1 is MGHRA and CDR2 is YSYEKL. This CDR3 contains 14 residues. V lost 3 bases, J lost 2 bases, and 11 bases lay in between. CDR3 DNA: TGCGCCAGCAGCCACAGGACAGCCGCCTACGAGCAGTACTTC. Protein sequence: CASSHRTAAYEQYF.

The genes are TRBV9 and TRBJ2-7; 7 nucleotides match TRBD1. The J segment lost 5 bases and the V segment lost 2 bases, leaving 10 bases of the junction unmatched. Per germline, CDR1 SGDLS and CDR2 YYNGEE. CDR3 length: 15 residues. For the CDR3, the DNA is TGTGCCAGCAGCGTTACCGGGGCAGGGGGTCACGAGCAGTACTTC. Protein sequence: CASSVTGAGGHEQYF.

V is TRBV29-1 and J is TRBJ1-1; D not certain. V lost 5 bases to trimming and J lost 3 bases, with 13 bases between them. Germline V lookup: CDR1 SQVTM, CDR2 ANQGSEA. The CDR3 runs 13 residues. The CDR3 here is CSVRWNYDTEAFF. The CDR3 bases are TGCAGCGTTCGTTGGAACTATGACACTGAAGCTTTCTTT.

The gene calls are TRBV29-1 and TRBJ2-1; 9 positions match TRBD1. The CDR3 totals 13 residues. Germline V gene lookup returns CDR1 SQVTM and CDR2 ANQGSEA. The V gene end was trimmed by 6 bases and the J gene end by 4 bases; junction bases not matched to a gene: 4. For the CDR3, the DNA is TGCAGCGTGGGACAGGGTTTTTACAATGAGCAGTTCTTC. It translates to CSVGQGFYNEQFF.

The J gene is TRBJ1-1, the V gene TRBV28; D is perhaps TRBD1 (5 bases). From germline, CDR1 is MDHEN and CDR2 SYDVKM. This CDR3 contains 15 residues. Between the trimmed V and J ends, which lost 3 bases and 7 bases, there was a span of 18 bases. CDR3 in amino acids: CASSFVGTTPLEAFF. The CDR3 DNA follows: TGTGCCAGCAGTTTTGTTGGGACTACACCGCTTGAAGCTTTCTTT. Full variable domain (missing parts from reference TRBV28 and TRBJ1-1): DVKVTQSSRYLVKRTGEKVFLECVQDMDHENMFWYRQDPGLGLRLIYFSYDVKMKEKGDIPEGYSVSREKKERFSLILESASTNQTSMYLCASSFVGTTPLEAFFGQGTRLTVV.

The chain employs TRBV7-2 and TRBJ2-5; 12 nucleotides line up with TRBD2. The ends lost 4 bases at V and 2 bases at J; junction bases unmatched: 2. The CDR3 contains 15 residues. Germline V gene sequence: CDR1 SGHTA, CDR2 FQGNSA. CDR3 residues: CASSSLAGGQETQYF. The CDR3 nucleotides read TGTGCCAGCAGCTCACTAGCGGGGGGACAAGAGACCCAGTACTTC.